The TCR beta chain under discussion was sequenced for a study of blood T cell repertoires in COVID-19. On the study more broadly: COVID-19 samples, acute and convalescent, were from the United States, Italy and Spain. From T cells, B-cell-depleted T cells, or PBMCs came the material, which was cDNA or gDNA.

CDR3 length: 16 amino acids. V shed 3 bases and J 5 bases; nucleotides not matched to a gene: 7. Germline CDR1 and CDR2: LGHDT and YNNKEL (reference sequence). Original methodology: Amplified reference gene primers provided the basis for estimating nucleated cell counts. Sequenced by immunoSEQ multiplex PCR; TCRdb stores in-frame clones only, minus some. That table gives V, J and clone size, and the DNA gave D and trimming. The sample consists of about 140,000 clones, 70% to 80% of them appearing once. The sample taken for sequencing was peripheral blood. V and J are TRBV3-1 (or the pseudogene TRBV3-2) and TRBJ1-6; 7 positions match TRBD1. The source of this sequence is a woman aged 50 to 60 with active or convalescent COVID-19. CDR3: CASSQPGTVNNSPLHF. For the CDR3, the DNA is TGTGCCAGCAGCCAGCCCGGGACAGTAAATAATTCACCCCTCCACTTT.